Included here is one T cell receptor (beta chain) sequence, with context. The protocol was immunoSEQ multiplex PCR, while the TCRdb copy is restricted to in-frame clones and leaves out a portion. The table records some 16,000 clones, 55% to 75% of them present only once. The entry originates in a study of T cells in narcolepsy. The sequenced sample consisted of CD45RA- memory CD8+ T cells from PBMCs. The origin of this receptor is a human donor with narcolepsy.

CDR3 coding DNA: TGTGCCACCAGCAGAGTCACAGGGGATCCCTATGGCTACACCTTC. Its translation: CATSRVTGDPYGYTF. V usage is TRBV15 and J usage is TRBJ1-2, with 7 bases matching TRBD1. In germline, CDR1 is LNHNV, CDR2 YYDKDF (reference sequence). This CDR3 spans 15 amino acids. Unmatched junction bases numbered 6, after V lost 1 base and J lost 4 bases.